Listed below are T cell receptor beta chains from one sample, sequenced in a study of blood T cells in healthy people across ages. In TCRdb, the 5' RACE reads were re-called with MiXCR into one record per CDR3 protein. The sample holds over a million distinct CDR3 sequences, about 45% seen once. Source material: blood. These receptors were obtained from a woman aged 18-29 years in good health. Each CDR3 is given with its conserved first and last residue. D genes are given only for firm matches. Clone size is not always given. Where it is, it says once, few, many or a class for expanded clones.

>16|TRBJ2-7|-|TRBV12-3/TRBV12-4|TRBD2
TGTGCCAGCAGTTTAAACGTGTGGGGAGGGTCCTACGAGCAGTACTTC
CASSLNVWGGSYEQYF
>14|TRBJ2-1|-|TRBV7-9|-
TGTGCCAGCAGCTTCTTAGCAAACTACAATGAGCAGTTCTTC
CASSFLANYNEQFF
>14|TRBJ2-5|-|TRBV20-1|TRBD2
TGCAGTGCCCCCGGACTAGCGGGAGAAGAGACCCAGTACTTC
CSAPGLAGEETQYF
>12|TRBJ1-2|-|TRBV3-1|-
TGTGCCAGCAGCCAACCAGGGAATGGCTACACCTTC
CASSQPGNGYTF
>15|TRBJ2-3|-|TRBV29-1|TRBD2
TGCAGCGTTGAAGGGCGGGAGGCCAGCACAGATACGCAGTATTTT
CSVEGREASTDTQYF
>15|TRBJ2-5|-|TRBV7-2|TRBD2
TGTGCCAGCAGCCCCCAGCGGGGGGAGGGAGAGACCCAGTACTTC
CASSPQRGEGETQYF
>15|TRBJ2-7|-|TRBV20-1|TRBD2
TGCAGTGCCCGGACTAGCGGGAGGGAAATGGGCGAGCAGTACTTC
CSARTSGREMGEQYF
>15|TRBJ2-3|few|TRBV9|-
TGTGCCAGCAGCGTATACGGGATTAGCTCAGATACGCAGTATTTT
CASSVYGISSDTQYF
>17|TRBJ2-3|few|TRBV27|TRBD2
TGTGCCAGCAAAGCTCTAGCGGCCCTTGAAAGCACAGATACGCAGTATTTT
CASKALAALESTDTQYF
>16|TRBJ2-3|-|TRBV4-1|-
TGCGCCAGCAGCCAGCCGACGACAGGAAGGAAAGATACGCAGTATTTT
CASSQPTTGRKDTQYF
>14|TRBJ2-7|few|TRBV20-1|-
TGCAGTGCTAGGCCCCCAGGAGGGGGGAATGAGCAGTACTTC
CSARPPGGGNEQYF
>15|TRBJ2-3|-|TRBV11-3|-
TGTGCCAGCAGCTTAGCGGGAGTTCGTACAGATACGCAGTATTTT
CASSLAGVRTDTQYF
>14|TRBJ2-6|-|TRBV10-2|-
TGCGCCAGCAATCCAGGGTCTGGGGCCAACGTCCTGGCTTTC
CASNPGSGANVLAF
>15|TRBJ2-1|few|TRBV10-3|TRBD2
TGTGCCATCAGTGACCCTAGCGGAGTATACAATGAGCAGTTCTTC
CAISDPSGVYNEQFF
>23|TRBJ2-3|-|TRBV11-1|TRBD2
TGTGCCAGCAGTTCACTCCGAGGGCTAGCGGGAGGGTCCCCAAACTCTAGCGCAGATACGCAGTATTTT
CASSSLRGLAGGSPNSSADTQYF
>15|TRBJ2-5|-|TRBV20-1|TRBD1
TGCAGTGCTAGAGACTTCCAGGGGGCAGGGGAGACCCAGTACTTC
CSARDFQGAGETQYF
>15|TRBJ2-1|few|TRBV20-1|TRBD2
TGCAGTGCTAGACTCGCGGGAGATTTCTACAATGAGCAGTTCTTC
CSARLAGDFYNEQFF
>12|TRBJ1-2|-|TRBV30|-
TGTGCCTGGAATAGTGGGGGTGTGAGCTACACCTTC
CAWNSGGVSYTF
>16|TRBJ1-2|-|TRBV6-1|-
TGTGCCAGCAGTGAAGCCAACAGGGACGGTGTCTATGGCTACACCTTC
CASSEANRDGVYGYTF
>13|TRBJ2-1|-|TRBV6-2/TRBV6-3|TRBD2
TGTGCCAGTCTCACAGCGGGAGCTAATGAGCAGTTCTTC
CASLTAGANEQFF
>13|TRBJ1-2|-|TRBV12-3/TRBV12-4|-
TGTGCCAGCAGTGCCCCGGGAGGTATGGGCTACACCTTC
CASSAPGGMGYTF
>15|TRBJ2-2|-|TRBV29-1|-
TGCAGCGTTGTCCCCGGGGCAGGGATTGGCGGGGAGCTGTTTTTT
CSVVPGAGIGGELFF
>15|TRBJ2-2|-|TRBV5-5|TRBD2
TGTGCCAGCAGCCTCGGGACTACCTACACCGGGGAGCTGTTTTTT
CASSLGTTYTGELFF
>14|TRBJ2-2|once|TRBV6-2/TRBV6-3|TRBD2
TGTGCCAGCCTCGGGGGGGCCGTCACCGGGGAGCTGTTTTTT
CASLGGAVTGELFF
>12|TRBJ1-1|few|TRBV29-1|-
TGCAGCGTGGCGGGGTTAGGCACTGAAGCTTTCTTT
CSVAGLGTEAFF
>15|TRBJ1-2|-|TRBV5-1|-
TGCGCCAGCAGCTTGACCGGGACCTCTAACTATGGCTACACCTTC
CASSLTGTSNYGYTF
>13|TRBJ2-3|-|TRBV7-2|-
TGTGCCAGCAGCCGAGATGGTGCAGATACGCAGTATTTT
CASSRDGADTQYF
>14|TRBJ2-7|-|TRBV6-5|TRBD1
TGTGCCAGCAGTACTACAGGGGTAAGCTACGAGCAGTACTTC
CASSTTGVSYEQYF
>16|TRBJ2-1|few|TRBV29-1|TRBD2
TGCAGCGTCCATGGGACTAGCGGGGGGGCGTATGATGAGCAGTTCTTC
CSVHGTSGGAYDEQFF
>15|TRBJ2-7|-|TRBV6-1|-
TGTGCCAGCAGTGAGGACGGGACGCTCTCCTACGAGCAGTACTTC
CASSEDGTLSYEQYF